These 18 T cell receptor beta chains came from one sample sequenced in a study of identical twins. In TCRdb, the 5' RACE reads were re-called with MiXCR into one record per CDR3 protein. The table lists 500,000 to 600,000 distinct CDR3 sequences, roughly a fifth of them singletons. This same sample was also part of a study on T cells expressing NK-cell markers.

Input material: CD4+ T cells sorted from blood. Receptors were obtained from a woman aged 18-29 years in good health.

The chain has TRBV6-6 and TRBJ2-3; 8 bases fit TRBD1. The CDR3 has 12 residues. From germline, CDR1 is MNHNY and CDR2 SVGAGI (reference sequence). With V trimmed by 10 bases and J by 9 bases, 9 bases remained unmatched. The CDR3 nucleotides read TGTGCCATCACGACAGGGGCAGGGACGCAGTATTTT. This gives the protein CAITTGAGTQYF.

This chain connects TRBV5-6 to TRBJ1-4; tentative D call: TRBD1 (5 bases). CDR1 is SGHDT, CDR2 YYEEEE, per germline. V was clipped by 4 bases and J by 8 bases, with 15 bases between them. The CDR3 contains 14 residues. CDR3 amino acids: CASSVGASGEKLFF. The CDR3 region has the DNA TGTGCCAGCAGCGTCGGGGCGTCAGGCGAAAAACTGTTTTTT.

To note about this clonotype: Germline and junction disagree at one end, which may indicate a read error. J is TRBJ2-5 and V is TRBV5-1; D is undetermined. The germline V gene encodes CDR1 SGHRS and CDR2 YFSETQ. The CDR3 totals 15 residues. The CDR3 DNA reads TGCGCCAGCAGCTTGGCCCCCCAGAAGACGGCGGCTCTCCACTTC. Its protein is CASSLAPQKTAALHF.

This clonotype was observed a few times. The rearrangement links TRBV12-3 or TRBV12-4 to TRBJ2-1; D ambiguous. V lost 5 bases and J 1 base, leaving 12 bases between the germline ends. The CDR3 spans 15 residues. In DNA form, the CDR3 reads TGTGCCAGCAGTCGGCCGCTTAGGTCCTACAATGAGCAGTTCTTC. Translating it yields CASSRPLRSYNEQFF.

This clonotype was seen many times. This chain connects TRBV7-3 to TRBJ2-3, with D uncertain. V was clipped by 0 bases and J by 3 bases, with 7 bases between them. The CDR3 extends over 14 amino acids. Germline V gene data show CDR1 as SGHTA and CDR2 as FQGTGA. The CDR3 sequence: CASSLTPGTDTQYF. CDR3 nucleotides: TGTGCCAGCAGCTTAACTCCTGGAACAGATACGCAGTATTTT. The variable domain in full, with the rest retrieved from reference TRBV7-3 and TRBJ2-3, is GAGVSQTPSNKVTEKGKYVELRCDPISGHTALYWYRQSLGQGPEFLIYFQGTGAADDSGLPNDRFFAVRPEGSVSTLKIQRTERGDSAVYLCASSLTPGTDTQYFGPGTRLTVL.

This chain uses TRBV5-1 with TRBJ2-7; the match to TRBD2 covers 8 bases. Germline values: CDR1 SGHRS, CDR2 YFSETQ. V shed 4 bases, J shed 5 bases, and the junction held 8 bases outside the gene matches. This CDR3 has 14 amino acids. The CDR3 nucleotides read TGCGCCAGCAGCCCCGGGACTAGAATCCACGAGCAGTACTTC. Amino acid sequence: CASSPGTRIHEQYF.

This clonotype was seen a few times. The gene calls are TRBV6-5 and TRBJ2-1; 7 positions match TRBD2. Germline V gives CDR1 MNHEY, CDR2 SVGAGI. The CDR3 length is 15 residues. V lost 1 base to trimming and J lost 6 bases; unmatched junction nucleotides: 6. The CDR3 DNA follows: TGTGCCAGCAGTTACTGGGGGGGGGTCAGCAATGAGCAGTTCTTC. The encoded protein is CASSYWGGVSNEQFF.

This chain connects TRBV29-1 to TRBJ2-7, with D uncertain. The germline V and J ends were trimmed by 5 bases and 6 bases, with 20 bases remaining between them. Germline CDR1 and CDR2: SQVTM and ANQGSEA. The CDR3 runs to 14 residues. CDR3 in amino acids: CSVLSTFGPVEQYF. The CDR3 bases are TGCAGCGTTTTGTCAACCTTCGGCCCTGTCGAGCAGTACTTC.

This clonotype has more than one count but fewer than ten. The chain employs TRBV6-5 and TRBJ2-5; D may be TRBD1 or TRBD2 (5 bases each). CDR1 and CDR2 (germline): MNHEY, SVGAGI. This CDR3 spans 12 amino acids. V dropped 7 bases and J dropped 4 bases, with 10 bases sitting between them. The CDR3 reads CASTSGRETQYF. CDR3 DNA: TGTGCCAGCACTTCAGGGAGAGAGACCCAGTACTTC.

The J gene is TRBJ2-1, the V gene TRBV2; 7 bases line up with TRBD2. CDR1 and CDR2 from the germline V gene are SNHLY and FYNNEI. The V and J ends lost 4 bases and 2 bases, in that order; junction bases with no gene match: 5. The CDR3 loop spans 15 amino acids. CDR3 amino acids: CASSVMGGPYNEQFF. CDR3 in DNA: TGTGCCAGCAGTGTAATGGGAGGGCCCTACAATGAGCAGTTCTTC.

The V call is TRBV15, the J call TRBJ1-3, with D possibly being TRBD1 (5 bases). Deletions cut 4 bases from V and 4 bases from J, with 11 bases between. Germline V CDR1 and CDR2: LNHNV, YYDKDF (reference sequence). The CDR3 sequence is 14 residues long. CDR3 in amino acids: CATSKGREGNTIYF. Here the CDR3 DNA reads TGTGCCACCAGCAAGGGCAGGGAGGGAAACACCATATATTTT.

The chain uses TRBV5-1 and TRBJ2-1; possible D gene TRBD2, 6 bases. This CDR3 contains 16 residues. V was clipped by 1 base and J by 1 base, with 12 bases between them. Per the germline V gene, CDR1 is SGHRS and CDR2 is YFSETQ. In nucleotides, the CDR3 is TGCGCCAGCAGCTTGTTATGGGGGGATTCCTACAATGAGCAGTTCTTC. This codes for CASSLLWGDSYNEQFF.

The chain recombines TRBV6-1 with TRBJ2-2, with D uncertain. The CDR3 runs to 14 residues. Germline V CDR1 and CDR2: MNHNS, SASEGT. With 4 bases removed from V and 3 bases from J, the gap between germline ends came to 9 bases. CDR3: CASSVQMDTGELFF. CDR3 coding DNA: TGTGCCAGCAGTGTACAGATGGACACCGGGGAGCTGTTTTTT.

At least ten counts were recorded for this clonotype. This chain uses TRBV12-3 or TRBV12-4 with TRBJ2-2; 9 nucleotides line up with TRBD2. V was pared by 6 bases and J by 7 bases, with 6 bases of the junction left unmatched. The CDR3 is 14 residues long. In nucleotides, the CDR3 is TGTGCCAGCAGGGGACTAGCCGGGTTCGGGGAGCTGTTTTTT. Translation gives CASRGLAGFGELFF.

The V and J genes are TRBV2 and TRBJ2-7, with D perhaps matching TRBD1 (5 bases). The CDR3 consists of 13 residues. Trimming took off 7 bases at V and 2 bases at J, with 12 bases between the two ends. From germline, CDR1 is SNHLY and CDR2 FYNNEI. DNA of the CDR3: TGTGCCAGCACCCGGACACGAACCTACGAGCAGTACTTC. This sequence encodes CASTRTRTYEQYF.

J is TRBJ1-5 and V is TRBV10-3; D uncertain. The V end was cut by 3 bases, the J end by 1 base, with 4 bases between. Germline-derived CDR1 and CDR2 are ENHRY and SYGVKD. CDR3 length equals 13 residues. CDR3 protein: CAISEQSNQPQHF. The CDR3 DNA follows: TGTGCCATCAGTGAACAGAGCAATCAGCCCCAGCATTTT.

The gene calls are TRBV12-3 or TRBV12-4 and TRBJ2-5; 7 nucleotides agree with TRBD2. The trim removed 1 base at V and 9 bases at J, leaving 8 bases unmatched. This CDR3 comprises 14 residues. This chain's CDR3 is CASSLGLAEGAQYF. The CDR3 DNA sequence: TGTGCCAGCAGTTTAGGGCTAGCGGAAGGGGCCCAGTACTTC.

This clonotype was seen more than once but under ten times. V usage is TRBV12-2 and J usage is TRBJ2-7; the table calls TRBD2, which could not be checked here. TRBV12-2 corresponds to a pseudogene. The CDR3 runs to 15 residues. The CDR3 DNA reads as TGTGCAAGTCGCCTGAGACTAGCGGGAAGGTACGAGCAGTACTTC. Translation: CASRLRLAGRYEQYF.